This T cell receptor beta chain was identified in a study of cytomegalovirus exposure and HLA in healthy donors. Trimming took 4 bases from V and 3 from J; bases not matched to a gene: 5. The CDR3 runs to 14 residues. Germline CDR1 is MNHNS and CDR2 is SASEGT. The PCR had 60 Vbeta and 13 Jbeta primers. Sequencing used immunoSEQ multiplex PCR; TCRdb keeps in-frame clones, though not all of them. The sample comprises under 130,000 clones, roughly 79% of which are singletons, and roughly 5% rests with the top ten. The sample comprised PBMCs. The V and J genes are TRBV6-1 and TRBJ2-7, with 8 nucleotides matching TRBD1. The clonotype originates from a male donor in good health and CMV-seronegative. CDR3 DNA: TGTGCCAGCAGTGCCAGGGGGCCAGGCTACGAGCAGTACTTC. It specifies CASSARGPGYEQYF.